This TCR beta chain was retrieved from a study of blood T cell repertoires in COVID-19. Across the study: Specimens from acute and convalescent COVID-19 originated in the United States, Italy and Spain. The cDNA or gDNA used as material had been derived from T cells, B-cell-depleted T cells, or PBMCs.

V lost 4 bases and J lost 7; bases outside the gene matches: 11. CDR3 length: 15 residues. Per germline, CDR1 MDHEN and CDR2 SYDVKM. Original handling: Nucleated cell number was recorded as an estimate derived from reference gene primer amplification. The assay was immunoSEQ multiplex PCR, and TCRdb's table has in-frame clones only and misses some. V and J calls plus clone size are reproduced from that table; the DNA served to infer D and trimming. The sample has some 490,000 clones, 75% to 90% seen once; the top ten hold about 3%. Sequenced material: peripheral blood. The receptor comes from a human donor in a cohort sampled during active COVID-19. V usage is TRBV28 and J usage is TRBJ1-1; the match to TRBD1 covers 8 bases. The CDR3 loop reads CASSSGVTGGGEAFF. The CDR3 nucleotides are TGTGCCAGCAGTTCCGGGGTAACAGGGGGTGGTGAAGCTTTCTTT.